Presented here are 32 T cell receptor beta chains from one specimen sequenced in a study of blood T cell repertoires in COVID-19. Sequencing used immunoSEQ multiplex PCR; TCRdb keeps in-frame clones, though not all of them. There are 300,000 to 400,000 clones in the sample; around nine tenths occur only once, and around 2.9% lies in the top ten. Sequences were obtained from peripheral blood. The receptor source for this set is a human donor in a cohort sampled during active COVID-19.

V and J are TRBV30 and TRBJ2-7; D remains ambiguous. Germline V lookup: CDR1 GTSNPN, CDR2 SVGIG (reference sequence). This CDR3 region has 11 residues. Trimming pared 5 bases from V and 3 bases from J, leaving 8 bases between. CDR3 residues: CAWDISYEQYF. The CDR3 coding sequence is TGTGCCTGGGACATCAGCTACGAGCAGTACTTC.

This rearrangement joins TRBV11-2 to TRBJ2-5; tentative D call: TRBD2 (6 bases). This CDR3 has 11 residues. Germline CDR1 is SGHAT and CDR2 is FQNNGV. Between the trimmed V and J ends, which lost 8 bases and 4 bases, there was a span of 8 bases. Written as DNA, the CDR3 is TGTGCCAGCGGGGGGAGAGAGACCCAGTACTTC. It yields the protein CASGGRETQYF.

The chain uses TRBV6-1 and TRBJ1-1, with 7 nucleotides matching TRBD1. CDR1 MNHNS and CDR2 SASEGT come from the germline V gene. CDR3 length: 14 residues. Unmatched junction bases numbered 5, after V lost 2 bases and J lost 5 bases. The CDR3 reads CASSESGGWTEAFF. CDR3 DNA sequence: TGTGCCAGCAGTGAATCAGGGGGATGGACTGAAGCTTTCTTT.

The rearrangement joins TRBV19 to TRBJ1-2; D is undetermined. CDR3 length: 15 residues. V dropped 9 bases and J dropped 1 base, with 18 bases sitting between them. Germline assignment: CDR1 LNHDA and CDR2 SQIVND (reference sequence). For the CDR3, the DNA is TGTGCCAGCCGAAGTAGACGGGAGGGTAACTATGGCTACACCTTC. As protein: CASRSRREGNYGYTF.

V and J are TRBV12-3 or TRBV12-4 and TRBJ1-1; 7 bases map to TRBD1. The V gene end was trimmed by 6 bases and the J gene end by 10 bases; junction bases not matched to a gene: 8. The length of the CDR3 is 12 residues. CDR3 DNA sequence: TGTGCCAGCAGCCCAAGGGACAGTGTAGCTTTCTTT. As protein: CASSPRDSVAFF.

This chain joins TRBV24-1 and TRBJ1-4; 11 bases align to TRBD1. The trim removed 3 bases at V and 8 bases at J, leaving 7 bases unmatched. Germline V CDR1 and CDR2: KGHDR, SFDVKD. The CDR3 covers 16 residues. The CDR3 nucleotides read TGTGCCACCAGTGATGGGCCGGGACAGGGGGGAGAAAAACTGTTTTTT. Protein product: CATSDGPGQGGEKLFF.

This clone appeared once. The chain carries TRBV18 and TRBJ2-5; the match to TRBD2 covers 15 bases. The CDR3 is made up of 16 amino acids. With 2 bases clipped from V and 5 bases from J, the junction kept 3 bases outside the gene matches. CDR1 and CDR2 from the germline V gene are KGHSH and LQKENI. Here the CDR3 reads CASSPGLAGGTETQYF. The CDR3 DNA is TGTGCCAGCTCACCAGGACTAGCGGGAGGGACGGAGACCCAGTACTTC.

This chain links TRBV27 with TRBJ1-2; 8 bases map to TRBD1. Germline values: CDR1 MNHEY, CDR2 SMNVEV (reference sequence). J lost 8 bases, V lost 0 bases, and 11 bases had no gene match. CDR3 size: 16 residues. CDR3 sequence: CASSLSSLQGVQGYTF. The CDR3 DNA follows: TGTGCCAGCAGTTTATCCTCTTTACAGGGGGTCCAAGGCTACACCTTC.

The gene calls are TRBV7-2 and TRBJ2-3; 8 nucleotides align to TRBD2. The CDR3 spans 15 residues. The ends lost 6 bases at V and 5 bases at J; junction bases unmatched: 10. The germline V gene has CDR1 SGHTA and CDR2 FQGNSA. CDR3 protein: CASSFYGGARDTQYF. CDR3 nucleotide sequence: TGTGCCAGCAGTTTTTACGGGGGGGCAAGAGATACGCAGTATTTT.

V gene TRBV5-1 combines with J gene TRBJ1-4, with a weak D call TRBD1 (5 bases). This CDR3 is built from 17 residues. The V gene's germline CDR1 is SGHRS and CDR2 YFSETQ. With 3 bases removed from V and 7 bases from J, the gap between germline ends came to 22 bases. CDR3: CASSWEGRDSLGEKLFF. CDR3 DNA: TGCGCCAGCAGCTGGGAGGGCAGGGACTCCCTCGGTGAAAAACTGTTTTTT.

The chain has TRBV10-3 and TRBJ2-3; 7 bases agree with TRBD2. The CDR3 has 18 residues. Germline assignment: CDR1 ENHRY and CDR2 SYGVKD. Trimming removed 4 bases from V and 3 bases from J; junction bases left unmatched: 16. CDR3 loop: CAISGSAGRPRGTDTQYF. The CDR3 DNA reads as TGTGCCATCAGTGGTTCCGCCGGGAGGCCACGGGGTACAGATACGCAGTATTTT.

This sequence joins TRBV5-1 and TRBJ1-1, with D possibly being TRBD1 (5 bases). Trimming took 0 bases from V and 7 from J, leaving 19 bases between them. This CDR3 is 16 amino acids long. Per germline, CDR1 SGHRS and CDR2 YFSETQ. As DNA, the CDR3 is TGCGCCAGCAGCTTGGAAAGGTTGGGCAACCAGGGTGAAGCTTTCTTT. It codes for CASSLERLGNQGEAFF. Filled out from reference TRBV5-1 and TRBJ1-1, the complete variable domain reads KAGVTQTPRYLIKTRGQQVTLSCSPISGHRSVSWYQQTPGQGLQFLFEYFSETQRNKGNFPGRFSGRQFSNSRSEMNVSTLELGDSALYLCASSLERLGNQGEAFFGQGTRLTVV.

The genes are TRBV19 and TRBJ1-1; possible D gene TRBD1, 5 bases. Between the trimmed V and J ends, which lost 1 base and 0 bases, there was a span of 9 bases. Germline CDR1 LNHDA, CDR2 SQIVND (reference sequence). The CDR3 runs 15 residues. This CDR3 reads CASSIVTGLNTEAFF. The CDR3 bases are TGTGCCAGTAGTATAGTAACAGGCCTGAACACTGAAGCTTTCTTT.

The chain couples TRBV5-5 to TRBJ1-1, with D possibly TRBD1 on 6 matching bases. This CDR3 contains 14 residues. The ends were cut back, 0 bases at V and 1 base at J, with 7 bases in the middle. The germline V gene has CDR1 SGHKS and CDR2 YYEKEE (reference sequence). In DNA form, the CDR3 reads TGTGCCAGCAGCTTGGACAGGGCGAACACTGAAGCTTTCTTT. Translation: CASSLDRANTEAFF.

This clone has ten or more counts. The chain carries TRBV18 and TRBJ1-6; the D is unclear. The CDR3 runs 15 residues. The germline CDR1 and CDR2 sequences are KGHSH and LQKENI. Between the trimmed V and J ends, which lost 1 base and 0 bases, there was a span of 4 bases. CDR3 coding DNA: TGTGCCAGCTCACCACAGAGCTCCTATAATTCACCCCTCCACTTT. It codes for CASSPQSSYNSPLHF.

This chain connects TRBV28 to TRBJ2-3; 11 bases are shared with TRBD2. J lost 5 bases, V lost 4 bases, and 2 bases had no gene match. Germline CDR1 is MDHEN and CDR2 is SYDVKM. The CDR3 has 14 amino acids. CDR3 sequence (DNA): TGTGCCAGCAGTTCCGGACTAGCGGGAGATACGCAGTATTTT. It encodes CASSSGLAGDTQYF.

The CDR3: CASSINGGGGELFF. As DNA, the CDR3 is TGTGCCAGCAGCATAAACGGCGGAGGCGGGGAGCTGTTTTTT. V is TRBV7-9 and J is TRBJ2-2; D possibly corresponds to TRBD2 (5 bases). CDR3 length: 14 amino acids. V gave up 5 bases and J gave up 7 bases, with 14 bases separating them. CDR1 is SEHNR, CDR2 FQNEAQ, per germline (reference sequence). The complete variable domain, with remaining parts taken from reference TRBV7-9 and TRBJ2-2, reads DTGVSQNPRHKITKRGQNVTFRCDPISEHNRLYWYRQTLGQGPEFLTYFQNEAQLEKSRLLSDRFSAERPKGSFSTLEIQRTEQGDSAMYLCASSINGGGGELFFGEGSRLTVL.

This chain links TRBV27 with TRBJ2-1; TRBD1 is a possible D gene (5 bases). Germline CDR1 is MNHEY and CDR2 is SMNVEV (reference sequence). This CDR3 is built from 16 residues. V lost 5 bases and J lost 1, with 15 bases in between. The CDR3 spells CASSPTGPVSYNEQFF. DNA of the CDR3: TGTGCCAGCAGTCCCACAGGCCCCGTTTCCTACAATGAGCAGTTCTTC.

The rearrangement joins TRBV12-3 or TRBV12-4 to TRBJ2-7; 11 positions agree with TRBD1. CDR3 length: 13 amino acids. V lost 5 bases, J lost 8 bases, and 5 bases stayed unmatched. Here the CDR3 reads CASSVGQGAKQYF. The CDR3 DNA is TGTGCCAGCAGTGTAGGACAGGGGGCAAAGCAGTACTTC.

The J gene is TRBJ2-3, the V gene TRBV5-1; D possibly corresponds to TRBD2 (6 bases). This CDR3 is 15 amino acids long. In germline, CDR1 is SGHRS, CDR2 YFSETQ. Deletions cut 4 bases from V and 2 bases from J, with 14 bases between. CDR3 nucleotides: TGCGCCAGCAGCCCCGGGGGACCGAACACAGATACGCAGTATTTT. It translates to CASSPGGPNTDTQYF.

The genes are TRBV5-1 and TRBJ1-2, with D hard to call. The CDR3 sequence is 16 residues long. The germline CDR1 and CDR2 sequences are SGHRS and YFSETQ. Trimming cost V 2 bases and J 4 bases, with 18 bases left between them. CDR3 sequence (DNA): TGCGCCAGCAGCTTCCCAGACTCCGGCGGTGGCTATGGCTACACCTTC. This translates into CASSFPDSGGGYGYTF.

CDR3 in amino acids: CSVGPPGGEQYF. The CDR3, as DNA: TGCAGCGTTGGTCCGCCAGGGGGCGAGCAGTACTTC. The chain carries TRBV29-1 and TRBJ2-7; TRBD1 matches at 7 bases. This CDR3 has 12 amino acids. Germline trimming cut 4 bases from V and 6 bases from J; bases unmatched to any gene: 6. Germline V gene data show CDR1 as SQVTM and CDR2 as ANQGSEA.

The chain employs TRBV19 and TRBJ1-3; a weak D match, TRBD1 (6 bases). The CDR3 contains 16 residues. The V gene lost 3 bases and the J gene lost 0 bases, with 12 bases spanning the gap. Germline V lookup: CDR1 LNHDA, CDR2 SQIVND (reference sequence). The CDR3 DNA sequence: TGTGCCAGTAGTATTTATGGACAGAACTCTGGAAACACCATATATTTT. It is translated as CASSIYGQNSGNTIYF.

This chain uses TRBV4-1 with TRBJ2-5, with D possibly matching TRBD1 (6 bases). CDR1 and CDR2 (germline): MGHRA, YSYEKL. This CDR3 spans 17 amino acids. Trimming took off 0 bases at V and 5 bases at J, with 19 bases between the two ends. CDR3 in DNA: TGCGCCAGCAGCCAAGATTTGAGTCCAGGGGATGGGGAGACCCAGTACTTC. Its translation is CASSQDLSPGDGETQYF.

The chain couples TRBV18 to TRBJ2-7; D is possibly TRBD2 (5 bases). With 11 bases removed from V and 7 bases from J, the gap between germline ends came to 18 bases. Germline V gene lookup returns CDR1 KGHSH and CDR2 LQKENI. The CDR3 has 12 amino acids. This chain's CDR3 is CASGSGEGEQYF. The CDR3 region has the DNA TGTGCCTCGGGGAGCGGAGAAGGTGAGCAGTACTTC.

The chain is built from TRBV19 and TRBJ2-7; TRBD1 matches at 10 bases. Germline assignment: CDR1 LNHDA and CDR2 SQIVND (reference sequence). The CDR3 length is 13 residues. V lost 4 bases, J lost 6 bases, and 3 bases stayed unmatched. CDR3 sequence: CASSKGQGSEQYF. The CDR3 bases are TGTGCCAGTAGTAAGGGACAGGGGAGCGAGCAGTACTTC.

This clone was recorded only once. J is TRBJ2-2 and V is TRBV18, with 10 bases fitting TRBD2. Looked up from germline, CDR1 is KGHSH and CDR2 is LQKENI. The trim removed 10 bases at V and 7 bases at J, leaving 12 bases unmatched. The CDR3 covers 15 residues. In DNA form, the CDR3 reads TGTGCCACCGGCCCTAGCGGGAGCACGGTCGGGGAGCTGTTTTTT. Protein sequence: CATGPSGSTVGELFF.

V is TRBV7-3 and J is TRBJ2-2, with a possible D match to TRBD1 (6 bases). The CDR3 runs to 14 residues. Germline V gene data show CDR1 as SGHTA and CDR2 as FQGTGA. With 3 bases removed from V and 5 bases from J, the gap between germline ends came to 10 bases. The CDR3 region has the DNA TGTGCCAGCAGCTTCAACAGGGAAACCGGGGAGCTGTTTTTT. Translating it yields CASSFNRETGELFF. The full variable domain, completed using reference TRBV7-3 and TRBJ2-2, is GAGVSQTPSNKVTEKGKYVELRCDPISGHTALYWYRQSLGQGPEFLIYFQGTGAADDSGLPNDRFFAVRPEGSVSTLKIQRTERGDSAVYLCASSFNRETGELFFGEGSRLTVL.

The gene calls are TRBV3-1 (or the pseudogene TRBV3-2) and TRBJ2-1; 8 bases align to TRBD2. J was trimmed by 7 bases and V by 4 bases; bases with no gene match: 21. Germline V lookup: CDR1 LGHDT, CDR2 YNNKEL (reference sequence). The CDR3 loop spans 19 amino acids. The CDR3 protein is CASSPDPWDGGDFDNEQFF. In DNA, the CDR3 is TGTGCCAGCAGCCCAGACCCCTGGGACGGGGGGGACTTTGATAATGAGCAGTTCTTC.

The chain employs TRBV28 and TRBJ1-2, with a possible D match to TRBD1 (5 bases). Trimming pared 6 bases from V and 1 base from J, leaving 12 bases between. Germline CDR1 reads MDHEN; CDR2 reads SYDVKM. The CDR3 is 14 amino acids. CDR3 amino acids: CASRRPTVNYGYTF. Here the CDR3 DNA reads TGTGCCAGCAGACGCCCGACAGTTAACTATGGCTACACCTTC.

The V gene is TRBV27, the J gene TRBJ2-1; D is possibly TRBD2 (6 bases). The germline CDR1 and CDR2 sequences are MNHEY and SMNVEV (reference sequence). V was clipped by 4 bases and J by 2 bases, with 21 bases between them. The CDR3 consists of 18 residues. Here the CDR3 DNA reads TGTGCCAGCAGTTCGACGAAGGAAGCGGGTGACGCCTACAATGAGCAGTTCTTC. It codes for CASSSTKEAGDAYNEQFF.

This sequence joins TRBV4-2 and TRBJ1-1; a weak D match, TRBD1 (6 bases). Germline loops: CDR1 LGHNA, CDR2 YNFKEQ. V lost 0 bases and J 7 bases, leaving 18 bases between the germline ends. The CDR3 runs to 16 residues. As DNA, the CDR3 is TGTGCCAGCAGCCAAGATGGAAGGGGGAGCGGTCTTGAAGCTTTCTTT. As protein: CASSQDGRGSGLEAFF.